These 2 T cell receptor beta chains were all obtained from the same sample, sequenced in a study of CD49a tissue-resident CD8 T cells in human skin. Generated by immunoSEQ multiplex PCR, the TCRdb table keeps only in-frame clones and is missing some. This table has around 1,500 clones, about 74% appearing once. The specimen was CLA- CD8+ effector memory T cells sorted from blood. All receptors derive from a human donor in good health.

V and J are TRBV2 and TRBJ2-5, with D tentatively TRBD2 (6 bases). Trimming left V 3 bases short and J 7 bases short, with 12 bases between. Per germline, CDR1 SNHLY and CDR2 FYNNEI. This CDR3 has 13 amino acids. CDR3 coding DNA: TGTGCCAGCAGTGATGGGGTGGGGGGGACCCAGTACTTC. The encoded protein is CASSDGVGGTQYF.

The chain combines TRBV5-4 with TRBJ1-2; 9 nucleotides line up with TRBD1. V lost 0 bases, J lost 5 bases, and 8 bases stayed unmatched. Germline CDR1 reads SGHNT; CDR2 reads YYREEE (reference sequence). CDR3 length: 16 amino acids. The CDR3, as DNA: TGTGCCAGCAGCTTGGGACAGGGGGTCTCCCTATATGGCTACACCTTC. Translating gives CASSLGQGVSLYGYTF.